The subject of this entry is one TCR beta chain. No antigen is known for it. Germline V lookup: CDR1 MGHRA, CDR2 YSYEKL. The CDR3 consists of 13 residues. V lost 3 bases and J 2 bases, leaving 8 bases between the germline ends. The data belong to a study of shared clonotypes between healthy human individuals. Study background: The cohort comprised a couple of women and a few men. Their ages spanned 18 to 49 years.

Original processing notes: ImmunoSEQ sequences covered only the junction and lacked quality scores; filtering therefore differed. TCRdb keeps only in-frame clones here, not all; method: immunoSEQ multiplex PCR. V and J calls and clone size are those listed in that table; D and trimming were worked out from the DNA. The repertoire holds 2 million to 3 million clones, with around nine tenths as singletons. Study-wide results and caveats: Compared with clonotypes that all four donors shared, non-shared clonotypes had lower generation probabilities.

Sequences were obtained from naive CD4+ T cells sorted from blood. Subset defined: CD45RA+ positively selected. This receptor was taken from a man between 18 and 29 years old in good health. The chain couples TRBV4-1 to TRBJ2-7; a possible D gene is TRBD2 (6 bases). CDR3 protein: CASSHRLAYEQYF. DNA for the CDR3: TGCGCCAGCAGCCATCGACTAGCCTACGAGCAGTACTTC.